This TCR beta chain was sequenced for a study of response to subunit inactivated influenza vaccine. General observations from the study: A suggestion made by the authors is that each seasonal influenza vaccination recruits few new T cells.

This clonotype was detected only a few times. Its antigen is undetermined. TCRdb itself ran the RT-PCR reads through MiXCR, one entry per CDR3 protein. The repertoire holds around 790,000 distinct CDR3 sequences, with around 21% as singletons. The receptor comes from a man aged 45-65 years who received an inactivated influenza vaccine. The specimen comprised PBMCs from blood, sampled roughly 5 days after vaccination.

CDR3 protein: CAISDGQNYGYTF. The DNA of the CDR3 is TGTGCCATCAGTGATGGTCAAAACTATGGCTACACCTTC. The chain employs TRBV10-3 and TRBJ1-2; D not resolved. This CDR3 is built from 13 residues. Germline CDR1 ENHRY, CDR2 SYGVKD. V lost 3 bases and J 2 bases, leaving 7 bases between the germline ends.